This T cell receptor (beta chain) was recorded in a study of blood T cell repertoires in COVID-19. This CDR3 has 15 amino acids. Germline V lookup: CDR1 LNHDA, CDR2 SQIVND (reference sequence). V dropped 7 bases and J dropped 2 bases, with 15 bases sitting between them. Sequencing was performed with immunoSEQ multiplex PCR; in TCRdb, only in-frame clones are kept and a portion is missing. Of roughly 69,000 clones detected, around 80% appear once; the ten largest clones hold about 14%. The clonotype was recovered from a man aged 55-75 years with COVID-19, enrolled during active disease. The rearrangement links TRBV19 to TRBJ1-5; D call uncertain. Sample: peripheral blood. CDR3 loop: CASTPRGRGNQPQHF. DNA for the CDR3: TGTGCCAGTACCCCCCGAGGGAGAGGCAATCAGCCCCAGCATTTT.